The T cell receptor (beta chain) described here comes from a study of shared clonotypes between healthy human individuals. This CDR3 is built from 16 residues. J lost 5 bases, V lost 7 bases, and 18 bases had no gene match. CDR1 and CDR2 from the germline V gene are SQVTM and ANQGSEA. TCRdb keeps only in-frame clones here, not all; method: immunoSEQ multiplex PCR. The repertoire holds 2 million or so clones, 90% to 95% seen once, with more than 0.1% in the top ten. This sequence originates from a man between 18 and 29 years old in good health. The sample taken for sequencing was naive CD4+ T cells sorted from blood. Subset reported: CD45RA+ positively selected. The chain links TRBV29-1 to TRBJ2-5, with TRBD1 identical over 8 bases. The CDR3 spells CSADGGQALRWETQYF. CDR3 sequence (DNA): TGCAGCGCAGATGGGGGACAGGCCCTCCGCTGGGAGACCCAGTACTTC. Based on the CDR3 plus reference TRBV29-1 and TRBJ2-5, the full variable domain is SAVISQKPSRDICQRGTSLTIQCQVDSQVTMMFWYRQQPGQSLTLIATANQGSEATYESGFVIDKFPISRPNLTFSTLTVSNMSPEDSSIYLCSADGGQALRWETQYFGPGTRLLVL.